The 6 T cell receptor beta chains in this list originate from one sample, sequenced in a study of regulatory T cells in long-lasting Graves disease. The sample's time point: newly diagnosed GD, antithyroid drugs for less than 3 months. PBMC-derived RNA was used for the TCR library. Library construction for TCR beta used iRepertoire HTBI primers and Arm-PCR of CDR3 regions. Via MiXCR, TCRdb re-called the multiplex PCR reads, giving one row per CDR3 protein. Among about 420,000 distinct CDR3 sequences listed, roughly 17% were seen once. These data also featured in a second study, about T cells in Graves' hyperthyroidism and ophthalmopathy.

Specimen: peripheral blood mononuclear cells (PBMCs), collected at new diagnosis, from a patient treated with antithyroid drugs. The receptor source for this set is a woman between 18 and 29 years old with Graves disease.

This clonotype was detected ten times or more. V and J are TRBV20-1 and TRBJ2-7, with D possibly TRBD1 on 5 matching bases. Trimming cost V 5 bases and J 0 bases, with 8 bases left between them. Germline values: CDR1 DFQATT, CDR2 SNEGSKA (reference sequence). The CDR3 is 12 amino acids. In DNA form, the CDR3 reads TGCAGTGCTGACAGTCCCTCCTACGAGCAGTACTTC. Translation: CSADSPSYEQYF.

This chain joins TRBV18 and TRBJ2-1; D not resolved. The J call may be wrong; the DNA end is better matched by TRBJ2-5. Germline lookup yields CDR1 KGHSH and CDR2 LQKENI. The CDR3 sequence is 14 residues long. The CDR3 sequence is CASSPPATQETQYF. The CDR3 bases are TGTGCCAGCTCACCACCGGCAACGCAAGAGACCCAGTACTTC.

This clonotype has more than one count but fewer than ten. This rearrangement joins TRBV4-1 to TRBJ2-3; possibly TRBD1 for D (6 bases). The length of the CDR3 is 16 residues. CDR1 is MGHRA and CDR2 is YSYEKL in the germline V gene. V was clipped by 0 bases and J by 4 bases, with 14 bases between them. The CDR3 loop is CASSQEGQGSSDTQYF. DNA for the CDR3: TGCGCCAGCAGCCAAGAAGGCCAGGGGTCTTCAGATACGCAGTATTTT.

This clonotype has ten or more counts. The V call is TRBV6-2 or TRBV6-3, the J call TRBJ2-5; the D gene could be TRBD1 or TRBD2 (5 bases each). Germline values: CDR1 MNHEY, CDR2 SVGEGT. The CDR3 loop spans 12 amino acids. Trimming left V 5 bases short and J 5 bases short, with 9 bases between. The CDR3 region is CASSGTVETQYF. CDR3 coding DNA: TGTGCCAGCAGTGGGACCGTCGAGACCCAGTACTTC.

J is TRBJ1-2 and V is TRBV9; TRBD1 matches 7 bases. Germline loops: CDR1 SGDLS, CDR2 YYNGEE. V trimming: 0 bases; J trimming: 4 bases; junction bases outside the gene matches: 6. The CDR3 loop spans 15 amino acids. DNA of the CDR3: TGTGCCAGCAGCGTAGAGGAGGGGGCGGGCTATGGCTACACCTTC. It translates to CASSVEEGAGYGYTF.

The chain employs TRBV19 and TRBJ2-1; TRBD2 matches 10 bases. Trimming removed 4 bases from V and 8 bases from J; junction bases left unmatched: 11. The CDR3 runs 16 residues. CDR1 and CDR2 from the germline V gene are LNHDA and SQIVND (reference sequence). This CDR3 is CASSKREGQGNDEQFF. The CDR3, as DNA: TGTGCCAGTAGTAAGCGGGAGGGCCAGGGTAACGATGAGCAGTTCTTC. The full variable domain, with the rest looked up from reference TRBV19 and TRBJ2-1, is DGGITQSPKYLFRKEGQNVTLSCEQNLNHDAMYWYRQDPGQGLRLIYYSQIVNDFQKGDIAEGYSVSREKKESFPLTVTSAQKNPTAFYLCASSKREGQGNDEQFFGPGTRLTVL.